The next 13 T cell receptor beta chains were all read from a single sample in a study of sequential checkpoint blockade in melanoma. Described treatment: randomized to nivolumab then ipilimumab (arm A) or the reverse (arm B). Here immunoSEQ multiplex PCR was the method, and the copy in TCRdb shows in-frame clones only, minus some. The repertoire has about 13,000 clones, roughly 27% of them found once; the top ten carry 16%. This specimen consisted of tumor tissue (inferred from file names), obtained from a patient given nivolumab and ipilimumab in sequence. These receptor sequences come from a human donor with melanoma.

This clone was recorded many times. J is TRBJ2-1 and V is TRBV11-3; D remains ambiguous. The ends were cut back, 5 bases at V and 6 bases at J, with 14 bases in the middle. CDR3 length: 14 residues. CDR1 is SGHNT and CDR2 is YENEEA in the germline V gene. The CDR3 protein is CASSLYTPANEQFF. The DNA of the CDR3 is TGTGCCAGCAGCCTTTATACACCGGCCAATGAGCAGTTCTTC. Together with reference TRBV11-3 and TRBJ2-1, the CDR3 gives the full variable domain: EAGVVQSPRYKIIEKKQPVAFWCNPISGHNTLYWYLQNLGQGPELLIRYENEEAVDDSQLPKDRFSAERLKGVDSTLKIQPAELGDSAVYLCASSLYTPANEQFFGPGTRLTVL.

This clone was observed a few times. The chain recombines TRBV11-3 with TRBJ2-3; possibly TRBD1 or TRBD2 for D (5 bases each). The V and J ends lost 3 bases and 6 bases respectively, with 22 bases between them. The CDR3 loop spans 17 amino acids. CDR1 is SGHNT, CDR2 YENEEA, per germline. The CDR3 reads CASSLAFSPLRDDTQYF. CDR3 in DNA: TGTGCCAGCAGCTTGGCTTTCAGTCCTCTTAGGGACGATACGCAGTATTTT.

This clone rates as large. The chain has TRBV15 and TRBJ1-3, with TRBD1 identical over 8 bases. This CDR3 region has 16 residues. CDR1 and CDR2 (germline): LNHNV, YYDKDF (reference sequence). Trimming cost V 0 bases and J 4 bases; bases outside gene matches: 5. The CDR3 protein is CATSREDRVTGNTIYF. CDR3 nucleotide sequence: TGTGCCACCAGCAGAGAGGACAGGGTCACAGGAAACACCATATATTTT.

J is TRBJ2-1 and V is TRBV19; 9 bases fit TRBD2. Looked up from germline, CDR1 is LNHDA and CDR2 is SQIVND (reference sequence). V lost 8 bases, J lost 5 bases, and 7 bases stayed unmatched. The CDR3 loop spans 14 amino acids. This CDR3 reads CASAGTSPNNEQFF. The CDR3 DNA follows: TGTGCCAGTGCCGGGACTAGCCCCAACAATGAGCAGTTCTTC.

This chain connects TRBV11-3 to TRBJ1-5, with D hard to call. Germline V gene lookup returns CDR1 SGHNT and CDR2 YENEEA. This CDR3 is 15 amino acids long. V was pared by 3 bases and J by 3 bases, with 12 bases between. In DNA form, the CDR3 reads TGTGCCAGCAGCTTGATTGCGGGTTACAATCAGCCCCAGCATTTT. It yields the protein CASSLIAGYNQPQHF.

Ten or more counts support this clone. V usage is TRBV9 and J usage is TRBJ2-2; D is uncertain. CDR3 length equals 15 residues. Germline CDR1 reads SGDLS; CDR2 reads YYNGEE. V was pared by 4 bases and J by 0 bases, with 10 bases between. DNA for the CDR3: TGTGCCAGCAGCCCCACTAAAACGAACACCGGGGAGCTGTTTTTT. Protein: CASSPTKTNTGELFF.

This clone occurred many times. The J gene is TRBJ2-5, the V gene TRBV11-3, with D unclear. Looked up from germline, CDR1 is SGHNT and CDR2 is YENEEA. The V gene lost 2 bases and the J gene lost 5 bases, with 15 bases spanning the gap. This CDR3 is built from 15 residues. CDR3 in DNA: TGTGCCAGCAGCTTAAGTGGCCGGACCGGGGAGACCCAGTACTTC. This sequence encodes CASSLSGRTGETQYF. Using reference TRBV11-3 and TRBJ2-5 for the parts outside the CDR3, the full variable domain is EAGVVQSPRYKIIEKKQPVAFWCNPISGHNTLYWYLQNLGQGPELLIRYENEEAVDDSQLPKDRFSAERLKGVDSTLKIQPAELGDSAVYLCASSLSGRTGETQYFGPGTRLLVL.

This clone has a handful of counts. The chain is built from TRBV19 and TRBJ1-4; the D gene is possibly TRBD1 (5 bases). V lost 5 bases, J lost 0 bases, and 7 bases lay in between. Germline V gives CDR1 LNHDA, CDR2 SQIVND (reference sequence). The CDR3 totals 14 residues. CDR3 loop: CASSLGPTNEKLFF. The CDR3 DNA is TGTGCCAGTAGTTTGGGACCAACTAATGAAAAACTGTTTTTT.

The sample holds a few counts of this clone. V is TRBV11-3 and J is TRBJ2-1, with unresolved D. This CDR3 region has 16 residues. Per germline, CDR1 SGHNT and CDR2 YENEEA. Between the trimmed V and J ends, which lost 0 bases and 0 bases, there was a span of 9 bases. In DNA form, the CDR3 reads TGTGCCAGCAGCTTAGAGGCGGTCAGCTCCTACAATGAGCAGTTCTTC. Its protein is CASSLEAVSSYNEQFF.

This clone has a count of ten or more. The rearrangement joins TRBV6-8 to TRBJ1-5; TRBD1 agrees at 7 bases. The trim removed 2 bases at V and 9 bases at J, leaving 4 bases unmatched. The CDR3 loop spans 13 amino acids. In germline, CDR1 is MNHGY, CDR2 SAAAGT. The CDR3 protein is CASSYENRGPQHF. CDR3 nucleotides: TGTGCCAGCAGTTACGAAAACAGGGGGCCCCAGCATTTT.

V is TRBV6-8 and J is TRBJ2-3; TRBD2 agrees at 9 bases. With V trimmed by 2 bases and J by 5 bases, 5 bases remained unmatched. Germline CDR1 and CDR2: MNHGY and SAAAGT. The CDR3 length is 15 residues. CDR3 in amino acids: CASSYRGRGGDTQYF. In DNA form, the CDR3 reads TGTGCCAGCAGTTACCGCGGGAGGGGAGGAGATACGCAGTATTTT.

Relative to its sample, this clone is medium-sized. The chain links TRBV6-8 to TRBJ2-7; TRBD1 matches 8 bases. The V gene's germline CDR1 is MNHGY and CDR2 SAAAGT. This CDR3 spans 16 amino acids. V shed 4 bases, J shed 1 base, and the junction held 9 bases outside the gene matches. CDR3 in DNA: TGTGCCAGCAGTTCAGTCCGGGACAGGTGGTCCTACGAGCAGTACTTC. Translation gives CASSSVRDRWSYEQYF.

The rearrangement links TRBV28 to TRBJ1-2, with 9 bases identical to TRBD1. V trimming: 3 bases; J trimming: 6 bases; junction bases outside the gene matches: 8. The CDR3 spans 15 residues. CDR1 and CDR2 from the germline V gene are MDHEN and SYDVKM. The CDR3 sequence is CASSLGDRVGHGYTF. CDR3 nucleotides: TGTGCCAGCAGTTTGGGGGACAGGGTGGGGCATGGCTACACCTTC.